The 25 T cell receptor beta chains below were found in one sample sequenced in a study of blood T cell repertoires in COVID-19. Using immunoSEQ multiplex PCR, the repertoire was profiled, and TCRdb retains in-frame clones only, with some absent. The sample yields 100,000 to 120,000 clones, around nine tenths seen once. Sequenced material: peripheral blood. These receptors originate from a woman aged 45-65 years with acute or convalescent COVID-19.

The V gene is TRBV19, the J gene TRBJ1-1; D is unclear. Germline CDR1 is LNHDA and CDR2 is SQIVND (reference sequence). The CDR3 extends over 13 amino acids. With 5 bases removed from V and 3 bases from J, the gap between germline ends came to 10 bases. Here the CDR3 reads CASSQKRDTEAFF. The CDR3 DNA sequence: TGTGCCAGTAGTCAAAAACGGGACACTGAAGCTTTCTTT.

In DNA, the CDR3 is TGTGCCAGCAGTACCGGGGGGACTAGCAGCACAGATACGCAGTATTTT. Translating gives CASSTGGTSSTDTQYF. This chain joins TRBV28 and TRBJ2-3; 9 bases are shared with TRBD2. The junction had 6 bases not matched to a gene; V was cut back by 5 bases and J by 0 bases. Germline CDR1 MDHEN, CDR2 SYDVKM. This CDR3 has 16 residues.

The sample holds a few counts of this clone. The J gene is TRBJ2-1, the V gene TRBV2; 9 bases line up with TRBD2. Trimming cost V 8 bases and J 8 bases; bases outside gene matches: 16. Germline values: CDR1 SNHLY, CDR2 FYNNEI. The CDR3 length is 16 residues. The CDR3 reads CASWPLREGRWDEQFF. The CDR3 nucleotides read TGTGCCAGCTGGCCCCTGCGGGAGGGCCGGTGGGATGAGCAGTTCTTC.

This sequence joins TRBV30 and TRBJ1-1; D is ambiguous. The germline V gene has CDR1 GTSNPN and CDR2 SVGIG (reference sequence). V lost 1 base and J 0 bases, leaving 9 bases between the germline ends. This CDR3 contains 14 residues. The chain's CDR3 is CAWSAPRLNTEAFF. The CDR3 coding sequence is TGTGCCTGGAGTGCCCCCCGGTTGAACACTGAAGCTTTCTTT. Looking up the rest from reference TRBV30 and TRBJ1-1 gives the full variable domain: SQTIHQWPATLVQPVGSPLSLECTVEGTSNPNLYWYRQAAGRGLQLLFYSVGIGQISSEVPQNLSASRPQDRQFILSSKKLLLSDSGFYLCAWSAPRLNTEAFFGQGTRLTVV.

This CDR3 is CASSSQTSGAYEQYF. CDR3 nucleotides: TGTGCCAGCTCATCCCAGACTAGCGGTGCCTACGAGCAGTACTTC. The chain combines TRBV7-9 with TRBJ2-7; 9 bases match TRBD2. The CDR3 has 15 amino acids. Trimming took 8 bases from V and 2 from J; bases not matched to a gene: 10. Germline lookup yields CDR1 SEHNR and CDR2 FQNEAQ (reference sequence).

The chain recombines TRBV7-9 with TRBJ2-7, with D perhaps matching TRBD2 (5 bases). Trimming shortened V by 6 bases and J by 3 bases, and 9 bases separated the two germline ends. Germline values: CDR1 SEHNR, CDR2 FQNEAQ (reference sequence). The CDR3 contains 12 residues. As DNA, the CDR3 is TGTGCCAGCAGTACCAGCGGCTACGAGCAGTACTTC. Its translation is CASSTSGYEQYF. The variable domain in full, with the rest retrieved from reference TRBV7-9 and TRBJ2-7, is DTGVSQNPRHKITKRGQNVTFRCDPISEHNRLYWYRQTLGQGPEFLTYFQNEAQLEKSRLLSDRFSAERPKGSFSTLEIQRTEQGDSAMYLCASSTSGYEQYFGPGTRLTVT.

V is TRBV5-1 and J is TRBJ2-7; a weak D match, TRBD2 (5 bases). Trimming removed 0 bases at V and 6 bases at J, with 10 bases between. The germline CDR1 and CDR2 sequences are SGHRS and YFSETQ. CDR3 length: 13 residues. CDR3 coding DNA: TGCGCCAGCAGCTTGGCGCTAGGAGGCGAGCAGTACTTC. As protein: CASSLALGGEQYF.

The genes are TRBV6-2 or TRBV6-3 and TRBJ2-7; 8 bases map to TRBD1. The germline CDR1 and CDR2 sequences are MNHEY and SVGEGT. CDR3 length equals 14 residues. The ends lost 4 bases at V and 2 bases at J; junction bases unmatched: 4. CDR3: CASSSGQGTYEQYF. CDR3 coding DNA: TGTGCCAGCAGTTCCGGACAGGGTACCTACGAGCAGTACTTC.

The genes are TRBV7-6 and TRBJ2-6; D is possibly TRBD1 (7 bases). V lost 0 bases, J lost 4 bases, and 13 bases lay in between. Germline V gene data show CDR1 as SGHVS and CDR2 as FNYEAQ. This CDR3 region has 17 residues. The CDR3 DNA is TGTGCCAGCAGCTTAGCGCAGGGGGGTTCAGGGGCCAACGTCCTGACTTTC. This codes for CASSLAQGGSGANVLTF.

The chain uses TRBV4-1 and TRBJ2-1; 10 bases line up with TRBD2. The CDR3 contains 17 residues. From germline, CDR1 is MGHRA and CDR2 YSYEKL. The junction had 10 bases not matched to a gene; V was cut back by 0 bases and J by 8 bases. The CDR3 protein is CASSQDEGAGGLYEQFF. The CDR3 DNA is TGCGCCAGCAGCCAAGATGAAGGAGCGGGAGGGCTTTATGAGCAGTTCTTC.

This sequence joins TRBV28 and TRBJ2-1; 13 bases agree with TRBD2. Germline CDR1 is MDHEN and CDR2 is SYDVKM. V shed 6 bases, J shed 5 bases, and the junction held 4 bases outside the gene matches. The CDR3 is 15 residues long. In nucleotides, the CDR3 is TGTGCCAGCAGGGGGGGACTAGCGGGAAACAATGAGCAGTTCTTC. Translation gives CASRGGLAGNNEQFF.

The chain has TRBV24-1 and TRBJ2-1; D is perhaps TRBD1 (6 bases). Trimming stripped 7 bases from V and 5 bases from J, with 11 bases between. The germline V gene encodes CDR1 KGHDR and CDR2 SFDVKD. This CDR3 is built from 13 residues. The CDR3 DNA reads TGTGCCACCAGGCAGGGGAGAGACAATGAGCAGTTCTTC. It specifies CATRQGRDNEQFF.

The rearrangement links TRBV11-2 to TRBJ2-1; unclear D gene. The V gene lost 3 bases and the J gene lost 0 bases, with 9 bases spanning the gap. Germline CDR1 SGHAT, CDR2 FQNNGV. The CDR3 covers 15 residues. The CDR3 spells CASSLSTSSYNEQFF. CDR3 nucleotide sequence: TGTGCCAGCAGCTTGAGCACGAGCTCCTACAATGAGCAGTTCTTC. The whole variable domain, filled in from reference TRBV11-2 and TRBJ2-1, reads EAGVAQSPRYKIIEKRQSVAFWCNPISGHATLYWYQQILGQGPKLLIQFQNNGVVDDSQLPKDRFSAERLKGVDSTLKIQPAKLEDSAVYLCASSLSTSSYNEQFFGPGTRLTVL.

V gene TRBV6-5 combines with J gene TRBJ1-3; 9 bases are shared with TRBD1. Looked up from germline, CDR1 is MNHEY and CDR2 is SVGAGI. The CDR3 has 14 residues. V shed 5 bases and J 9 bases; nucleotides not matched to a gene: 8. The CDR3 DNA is TGTGCCAGCAGTCCCCTTAGGACAGGGGTCACCATATATTTT. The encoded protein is CASSPLRTGVTIYF.

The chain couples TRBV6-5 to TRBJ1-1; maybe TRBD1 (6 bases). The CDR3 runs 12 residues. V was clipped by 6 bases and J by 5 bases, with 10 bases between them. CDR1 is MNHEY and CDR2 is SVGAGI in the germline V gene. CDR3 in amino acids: CASSHQGTEAFF. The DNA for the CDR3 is TGTGCCAGCAGCCACCAGGGGACTGAAGCTTTCTTT.

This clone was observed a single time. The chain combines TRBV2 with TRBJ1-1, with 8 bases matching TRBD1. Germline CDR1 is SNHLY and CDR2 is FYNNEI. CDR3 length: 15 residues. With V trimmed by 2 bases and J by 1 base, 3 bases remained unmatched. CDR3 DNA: TGTGCCAGCAGTGAAAGAGGGACAGGGAACACTGAAGCTTTCTTT. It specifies CASSERGTGNTEAFF.

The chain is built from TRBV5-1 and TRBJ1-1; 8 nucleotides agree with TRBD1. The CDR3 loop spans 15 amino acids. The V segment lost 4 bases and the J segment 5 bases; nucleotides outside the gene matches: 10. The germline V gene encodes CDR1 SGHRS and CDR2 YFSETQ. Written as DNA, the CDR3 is TGCGCCAGCAGCCAACAGGGGGGTGTGCGTACTGAAGCTTTCTTT. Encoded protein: CASSQQGGVRTEAFF.

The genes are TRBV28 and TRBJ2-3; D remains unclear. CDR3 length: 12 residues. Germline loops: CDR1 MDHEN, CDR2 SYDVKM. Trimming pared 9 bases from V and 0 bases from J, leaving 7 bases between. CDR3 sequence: CASAGSTDTQYF. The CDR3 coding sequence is TGTGCCAGTGCAGGTAGCACAGATACGCAGTATTTT.

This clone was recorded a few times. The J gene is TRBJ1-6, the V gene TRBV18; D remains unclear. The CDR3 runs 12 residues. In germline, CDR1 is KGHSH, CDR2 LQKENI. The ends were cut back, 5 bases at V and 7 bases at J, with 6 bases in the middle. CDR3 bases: TGTGCCAGCTCAGACAAGAATTCACCCCTCCACTTT. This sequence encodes CASSDKNSPLHF.

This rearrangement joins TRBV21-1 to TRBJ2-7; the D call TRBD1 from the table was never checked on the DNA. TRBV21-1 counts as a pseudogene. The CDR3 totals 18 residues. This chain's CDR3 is CASSSPGQTVTSSTWGYF. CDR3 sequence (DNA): TGTGCCAGCAGCAGCCCGGGACAGACCGTTACGAGCAGTACTTGGGGGTACTTC.

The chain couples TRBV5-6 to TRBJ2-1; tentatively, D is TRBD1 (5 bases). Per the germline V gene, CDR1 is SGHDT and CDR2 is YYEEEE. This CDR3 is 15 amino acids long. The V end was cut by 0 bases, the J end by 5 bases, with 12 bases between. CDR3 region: CASSLGGAHHNEQFF. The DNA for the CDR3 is TGTGCCAGCAGCTTGGGGGGCGCGCACCACAATGAGCAGTTCTTC. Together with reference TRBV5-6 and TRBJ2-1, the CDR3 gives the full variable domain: DAGVTQSPTHLIKTRGQQVTLRCSPKSGHDTVSWYQQALGQGPQFIFQYYEEEERQRGNFPDRFSGHQFPNYSSELNVNALLLGDSALYLCASSLGGAHHNEQFFGPGTRLTVL.

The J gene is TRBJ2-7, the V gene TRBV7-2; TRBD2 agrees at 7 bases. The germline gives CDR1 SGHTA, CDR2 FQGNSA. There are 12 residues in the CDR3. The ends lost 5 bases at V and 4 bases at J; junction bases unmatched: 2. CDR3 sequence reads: CASSRGGYEQYF. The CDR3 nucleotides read TGTGCCAGCAGCCGCGGGGGTTACGAGCAGTACTTC.

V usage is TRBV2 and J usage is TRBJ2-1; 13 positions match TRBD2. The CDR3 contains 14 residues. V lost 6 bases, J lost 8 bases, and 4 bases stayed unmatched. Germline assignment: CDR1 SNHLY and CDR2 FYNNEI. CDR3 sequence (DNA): TGTGCCAGCAGAGGACTAGCGGGAGACCATGAGCAGTTCTTC. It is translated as CASRGLAGDHEQFF.

The CDR3 DNA sequence: TGTGCCAGCAGTTTGCAGGGGGCGTTCCATGGCTACACCTTC. It yields the protein CASSLQGAFHGYTF. V is TRBV28 and J is TRBJ1-2; 8 bases are a match to TRBD1. The V and J ends lost 3 bases and 6 bases, in that order; junction bases with no gene match: 6. The CDR3 spans 14 residues. Germline CDR1 is MDHEN and CDR2 is SYDVKM.

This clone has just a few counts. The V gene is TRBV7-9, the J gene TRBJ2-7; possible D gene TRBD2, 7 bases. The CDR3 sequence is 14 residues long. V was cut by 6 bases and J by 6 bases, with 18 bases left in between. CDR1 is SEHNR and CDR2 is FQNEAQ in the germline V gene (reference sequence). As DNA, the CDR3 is TGTGCCAGCAGTACCTCCCGGGGGGCCCCCGAGCAGTACTTC. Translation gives CASSTSRGAPEQYF.